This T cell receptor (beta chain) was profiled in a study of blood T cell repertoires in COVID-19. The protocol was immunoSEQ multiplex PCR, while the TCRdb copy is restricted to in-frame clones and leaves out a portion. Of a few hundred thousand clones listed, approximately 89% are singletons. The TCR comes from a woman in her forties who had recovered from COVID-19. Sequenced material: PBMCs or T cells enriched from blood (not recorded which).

The CDR3 DNA is TGTGCCAGTCGACAGGGGGCTAAATCTGGGGCCAACGTCCTGACTTTC. Translated: CASRQGAKSGANVLTF. The chain has TRBV25-1 and TRBJ2-6, with 10 positions matching TRBD1. The length of the CDR3 is 16 residues. Germline V gene lookup returns CDR1 MGHDK and CDR2 SYGVNS. V was clipped by 9 bases and J by 1 base; unmatched bases: 6.